The source of this T cell receptor beta chain is a study of human thymus T cells. Clones were read by immunoSEQ multiplex PCR, and TCRdb kept only the in-frame ones, dropping some. The table has 120,000 or so clones, around 94% seen once; the top ten hold around 0.025%. Thymic samples were excised during corrective heart operations. V was cut by 2 bases and J by 6 bases, with 3 bases left in between. Germline CDR1 reads SEHNR; CDR2 reads FQNEAQ (reference sequence). CDR3 length: 11 amino acids. The receptor comes from a boy under three years old with a congenital heart defect but otherwise immunologically healthy. The chain has TRBV7-9 and TRBJ2-3; D unclear. Sequencing was done on a sample of thymus tissue. CDR3 residues: CASSLPDTQYF. For the CDR3, the DNA is TGTGCCAGCAGCTTACCCGATACGCAGTATTTT.